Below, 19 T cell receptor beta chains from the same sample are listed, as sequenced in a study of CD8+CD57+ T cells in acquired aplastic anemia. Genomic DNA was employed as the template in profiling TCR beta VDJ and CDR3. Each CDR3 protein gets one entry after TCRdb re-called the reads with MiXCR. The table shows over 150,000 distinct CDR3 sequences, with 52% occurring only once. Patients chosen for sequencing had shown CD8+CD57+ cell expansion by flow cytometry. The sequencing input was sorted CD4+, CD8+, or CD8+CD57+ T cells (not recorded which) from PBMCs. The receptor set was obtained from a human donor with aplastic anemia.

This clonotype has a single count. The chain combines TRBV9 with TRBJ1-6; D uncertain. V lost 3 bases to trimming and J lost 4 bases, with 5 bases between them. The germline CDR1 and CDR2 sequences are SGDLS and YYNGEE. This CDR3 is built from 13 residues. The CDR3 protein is CASSAKYNSPLHF. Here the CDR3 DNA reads TGTGCCAGCAGCGCTAAGTATAATTCACCCCTCCACTTT.

This CDR3 is CAISEPDRGMNTEAFF. CDR3 DNA sequence: TGTGCCATCAGTGAGCCCGACAGGGGAATGAACACTGAAGCTTTCTTT. The chain combines TRBV10-3 with TRBJ1-1, with 8 bases fitting TRBD1. The CDR3 spans 16 residues. Germline CDR1 and CDR2: ENHRY and SYGVKD. The junction had 5 bases not matched to a gene; V was cut back by 2 bases and J by 0 bases.

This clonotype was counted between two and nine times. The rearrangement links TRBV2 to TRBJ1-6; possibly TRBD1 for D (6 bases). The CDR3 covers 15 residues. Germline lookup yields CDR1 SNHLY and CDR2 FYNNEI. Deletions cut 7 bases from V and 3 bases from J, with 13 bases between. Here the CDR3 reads CASTTMTGYNSPLHF. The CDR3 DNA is TGTGCCAGCACTACGATGACAGGCTATAATTCACCCCTCCACTTT.

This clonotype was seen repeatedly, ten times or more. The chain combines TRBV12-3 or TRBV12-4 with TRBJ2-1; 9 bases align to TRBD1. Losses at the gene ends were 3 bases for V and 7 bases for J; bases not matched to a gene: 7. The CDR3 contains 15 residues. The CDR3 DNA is TGTGCCAGCAGTTTCGGGACAGGGTTCGAAAATGAGCAGTTCTTC. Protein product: CASSFGTGFENEQFF.

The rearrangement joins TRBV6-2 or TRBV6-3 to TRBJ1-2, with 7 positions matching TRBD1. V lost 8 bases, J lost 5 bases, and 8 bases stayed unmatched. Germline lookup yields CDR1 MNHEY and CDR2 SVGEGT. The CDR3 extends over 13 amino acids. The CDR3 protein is CASPPGQIYGYTF. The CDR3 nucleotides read TGTGCCAGCCCTCCGGGACAGATTTATGGCTACACCTTC.

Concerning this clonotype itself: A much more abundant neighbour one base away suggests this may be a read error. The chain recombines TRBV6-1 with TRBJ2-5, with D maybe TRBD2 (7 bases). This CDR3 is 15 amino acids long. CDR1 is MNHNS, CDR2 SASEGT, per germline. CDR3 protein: CVSSDIGGGQETQYF. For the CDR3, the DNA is TGTGTCAGCAGCGACATAGGGGGAGGGCAGGAGACCCAGTACTTC.

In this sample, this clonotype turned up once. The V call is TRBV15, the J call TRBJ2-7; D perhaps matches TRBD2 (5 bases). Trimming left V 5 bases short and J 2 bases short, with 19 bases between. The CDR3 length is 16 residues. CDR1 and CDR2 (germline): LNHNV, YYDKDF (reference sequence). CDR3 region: CATSSRRNSETYEQYF. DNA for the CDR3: TGTGCCACCAGCTCAAGGAGGAACAGTGAGACCTACGAGCAGTACTTC.

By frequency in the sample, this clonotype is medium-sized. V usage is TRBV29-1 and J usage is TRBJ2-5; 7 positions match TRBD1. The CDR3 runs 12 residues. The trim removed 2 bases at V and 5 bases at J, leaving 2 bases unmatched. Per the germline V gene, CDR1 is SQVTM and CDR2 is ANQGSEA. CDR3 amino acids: CSVERGQETQYF. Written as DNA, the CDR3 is TGCAGCGTTGAAAGGGGGCAGGAGACCCAGTACTTC.

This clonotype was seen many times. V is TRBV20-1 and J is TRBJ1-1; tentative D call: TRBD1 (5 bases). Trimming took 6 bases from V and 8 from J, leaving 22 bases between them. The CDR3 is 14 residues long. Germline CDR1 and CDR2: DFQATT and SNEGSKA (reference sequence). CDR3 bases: TGCAGTGCGACGGGACCTGAAGTTATCCGGGAAGCTTTCTTT. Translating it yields CSATGPEVIREAFF.

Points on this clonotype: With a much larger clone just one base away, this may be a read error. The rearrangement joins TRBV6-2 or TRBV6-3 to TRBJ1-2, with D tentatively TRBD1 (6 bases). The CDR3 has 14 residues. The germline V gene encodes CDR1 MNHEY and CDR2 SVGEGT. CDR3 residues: CASSYSGHPYGYAF. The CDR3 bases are TGTGCCAGCAGTTACTCGGGACACCCTTATGGCTACGCCTTC.

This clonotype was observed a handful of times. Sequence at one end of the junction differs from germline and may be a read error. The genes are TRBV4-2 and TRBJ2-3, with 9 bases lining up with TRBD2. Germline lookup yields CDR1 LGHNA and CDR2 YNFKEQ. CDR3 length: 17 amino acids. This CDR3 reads CASSQTRLADMTDTQYF. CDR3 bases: TGTGCCAGCAGCCAAACTAGACTAGCGGATATGACGGATACACAGTATTTT.

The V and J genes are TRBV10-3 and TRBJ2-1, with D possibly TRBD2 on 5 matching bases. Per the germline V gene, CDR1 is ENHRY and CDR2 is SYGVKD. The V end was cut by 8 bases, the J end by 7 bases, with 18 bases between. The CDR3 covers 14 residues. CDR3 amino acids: CAIALAPSGNEQFF. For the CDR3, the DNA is TGTGCCATCGCTCTAGCTCCCTCGGGGAATGAGCAGTTCTTC.

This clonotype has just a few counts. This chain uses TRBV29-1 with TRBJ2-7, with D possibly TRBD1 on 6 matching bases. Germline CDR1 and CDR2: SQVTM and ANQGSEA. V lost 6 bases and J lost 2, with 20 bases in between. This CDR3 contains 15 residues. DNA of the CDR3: TGCAGCGTCCCAAAGGGGGACCCTCCCGCCTACGAGCAGTACTTC. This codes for CSVPKGDPPAYEQYF.

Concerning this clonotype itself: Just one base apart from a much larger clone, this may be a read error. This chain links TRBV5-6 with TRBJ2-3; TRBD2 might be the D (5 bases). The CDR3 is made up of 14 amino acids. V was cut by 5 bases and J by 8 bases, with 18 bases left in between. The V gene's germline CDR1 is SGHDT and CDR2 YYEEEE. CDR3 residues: CASRNPSFLGTQYF. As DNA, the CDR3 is TGTGCCAGCAGAAACCCTAGCTTCTTGGGTACGCAGTATTTT.

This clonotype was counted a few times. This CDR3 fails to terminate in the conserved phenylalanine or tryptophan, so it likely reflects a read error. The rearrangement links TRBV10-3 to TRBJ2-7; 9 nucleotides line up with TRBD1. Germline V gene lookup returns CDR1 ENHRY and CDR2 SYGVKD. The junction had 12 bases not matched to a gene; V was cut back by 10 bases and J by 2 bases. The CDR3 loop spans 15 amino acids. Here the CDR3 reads CATRTGATKPYEQYL. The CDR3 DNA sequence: TGTGCCACCCGGACAGGGGCCACTAAGCCCTACGAGCAGTACCTC.

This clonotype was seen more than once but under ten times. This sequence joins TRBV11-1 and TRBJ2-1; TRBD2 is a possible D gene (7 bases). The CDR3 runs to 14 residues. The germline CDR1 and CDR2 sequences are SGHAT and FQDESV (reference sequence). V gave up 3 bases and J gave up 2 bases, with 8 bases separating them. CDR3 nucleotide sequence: TGTGCCAGCAGCTTGGGGGGGCCCTACAATGAGCAGTTCTTC. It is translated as CASSLGGPYNEQFF.

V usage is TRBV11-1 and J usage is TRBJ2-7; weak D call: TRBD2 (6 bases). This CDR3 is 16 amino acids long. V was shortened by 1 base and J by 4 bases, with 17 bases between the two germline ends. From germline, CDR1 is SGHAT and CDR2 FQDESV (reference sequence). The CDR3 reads CASSLVLGPGEYEQYF. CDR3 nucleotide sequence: TGTGCCAGCAGCTTAGTTCTTGGGCCGGGGGAGTACGAGCAGTACTTC. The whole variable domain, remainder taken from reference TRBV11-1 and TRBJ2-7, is EAEVAQSPRYKITEKSQAVAFWCDPISGHATLYWYRQILGQGPELLVQFQDESVVDDSQLPKDRFSAERLKGVDSTLKIQPAELGDSAMYLCASSLVLGPGEYEQYFGPGTRLTVT.

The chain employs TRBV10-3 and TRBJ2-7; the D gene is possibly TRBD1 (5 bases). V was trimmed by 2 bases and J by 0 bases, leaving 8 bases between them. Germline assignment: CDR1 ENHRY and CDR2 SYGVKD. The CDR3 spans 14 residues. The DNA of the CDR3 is TGTGCCATCAGTGAGAGACAGCACTCCTACGAGCAGTACTTC. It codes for CAISERQHSYEQYF.

DNA of the CDR3: TGTGCCACCAGTGATTATGACAAAGAGACCCAGTACTTC. It translates to CATSDYDKETQYF. J is TRBJ2-5 and V is TRBV24-1; D gene unclear. The CDR3 runs to 13 residues. Germline CDR1 is KGHDR and CDR2 is SFDVKD. V shed 2 bases and J shed 3 bases, with 6 bases lying between them.